The 7 T cell receptor beta chains below all came from one sample that was sequenced in a study of CD8 T cells in ankylosing spondylitis. Each CDR3 protein is one row after TCRdb ran MiXCR on the 5' RACE reads. The sample consists of some 300,000 distinct CDR3 sequences, 20% to 25% of them appearing once. The specimen was blood, either unsorted or a sorted T cell fraction (not recorded which). The receptors shown here come from a female donor with ankylosing spondylitis or in good health (not recorded which).

This clonotype occurred many times. V is TRBV20-1 and J is TRBJ2-1; a weak D match, TRBD1 (5 bases). Germline lookup yields CDR1 DFQATT and CDR2 SNEGSKA (reference sequence). CDR3 length: 12 residues. Deletions cut 6 bases from V and 9 bases from J, with 15 bases between. Here the CDR3 DNA reads TGCAGTGCGCTTTTTAGGACACCTGAGCAGTTCTTC. Encoded protein: CSALFRTPEQFF.

Here the CDR3 reads CSARSATEAFF. The CDR3 coding sequence is TGCAGTGCTAGAAGCGCGACTGAAGCTTTCTTT. V is TRBV20-1 and J is TRBJ1-1; no clear D. Germline lookup yields CDR1 DFQATT and CDR2 SNEGSKA (reference sequence). The CDR3 has 11 residues. Between the trimmed V and J ends, which lost 2 bases and 5 bases, there was a span of 6 bases.

The chain has TRBV5-1 and TRBJ2-1; TRBD2 matches at 8 bases. The J segment lost 14 bases and the V segment lost 0 bases, leaving 7 bases of the junction unmatched. The CDR3 is 13 residues long. Germline V gives CDR1 SGHRS, CDR2 YFSETQ. As DNA, the CDR3 is TGCGCCAGCAGCTTGGGGAGCGGACTAGCTAAGTTCTTC. Translated, it gives CASSLGSGLAKFF. Combining the CDR3 with reference TRBV5-1 and TRBJ2-1 gives the whole variable domain KAGVTQTPRYLIKTRGQQVTLSCSPISGHRSVSWYQQTPGQGLQFLFEYFSETQRNKGNFPGRFSGRQFSNSRSEMNVSTLELGDSALYLCASSLGSGLAKFFGPGTRLTVL.

This clonotype was observed a few times. This chain connects TRBV7-2 to TRBJ2-3; D remains unclear. V gave up 1 base and J gave up 9 bases, with 11 bases separating them. CDR3 size: 13 residues. From germline, CDR1 is SGHTA and CDR2 FQGNSA. CDR3 in DNA: TGTGCCAGCAGCTTAGATAGGGCGCTAACGCAGTATTTT. Protein product: CASSLDRALTQYF. The full variable domain, with the rest looked up from reference TRBV7-2 and TRBJ2-3, is GAGVSQSPSNKVTEKGKDVELRCDPISGHTALYWYRQSLGQGLEFLIYFQGNSAPDKSGLPSDRFSAERTGGSVSTLTIQRTQQEDSAVYLCASSLDRALTQYFGPGTRLTVL.

The chain uses TRBV7-2 and TRBJ1-1; D may be TRBD1 (5 bases). Looked up from germline, CDR1 is SGHTA and CDR2 is FQGNSA. The V and J ends lost 7 bases and 1 base respectively, with 16 bases between them. The CDR3 extends over 15 amino acids. The CDR3 region has the DNA TGTGCCAGCACCCTGGCCGGGGGAGAGAACACTGAAGCTTTCTTT. It yields the protein CASTLAGGENTEAFF.

This clonotype was counted at least ten times. The rearrangement joins TRBV9 to TRBJ2-5; the match to TRBD2 covers 13 bases. The CDR3 covers 16 residues. With V trimmed by 4 bases and J by 1 base, 4 bases remained unmatched. The V gene's germline CDR1 is SGDLS and CDR2 YYNGEE. Here the CDR3 reads CASSPGTSGVQETQYF. CDR3 bases: TGTGCCAGCAGCCCCGGGACTAGCGGGGTCCAAGAGACCCAGTACTTC.

The rearrangement joins TRBV6-5 to TRBJ2-7; tentatively, D is TRBD1 (5 bases). The CDR3 is 16 residues long. Trimming removed 0 bases at V and 0 bases at J, with 12 bases between. The germline V gene has CDR1 MNHEY and CDR2 SVGAGI. CDR3 loop: CASSYSFGRGSYEQYF. The CDR3 DNA is TGTGCCAGCAGTTACTCCTTTGGAAGGGGCTCCTACGAGCAGTACTTC.